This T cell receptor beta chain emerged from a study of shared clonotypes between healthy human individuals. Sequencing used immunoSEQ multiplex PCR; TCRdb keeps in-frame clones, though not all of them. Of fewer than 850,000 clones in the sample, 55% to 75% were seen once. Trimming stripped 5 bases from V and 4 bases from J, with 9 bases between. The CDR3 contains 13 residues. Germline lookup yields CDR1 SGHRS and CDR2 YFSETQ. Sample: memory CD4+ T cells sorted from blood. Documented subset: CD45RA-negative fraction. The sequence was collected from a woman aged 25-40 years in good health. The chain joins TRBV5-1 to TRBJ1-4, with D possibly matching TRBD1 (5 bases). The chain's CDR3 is CASRAGLNEKLFF. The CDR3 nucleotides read TGCGCCAGCAGAGCAGGGCTTAATGAAAAACTGTTTTTT.